This TCR beta chain comes out of a study of Graves' ophthalmopathy and Graves' hyperthyroidism. Ten or more counts support this clonotype. RNA transcripts were the template, and TCR beta CDR3 regions were amplified from them. HTBI primers served in a first-round RT-PCR, which a second-round multiplex PCR followed. MiXCR was run by TCRdb on the multiplex PCR reads, yielding one entry per CDR3 protein. The sample includes a few hundred thousand distinct CDR3 sequences, roughly 15% seen only once; the top ten take 2.4%. The study excluded patients with other autoimmune diseases, uncontrolled infections, pregnancy or lactation. Germline loops: CDR1 SQVTM, CDR2 ANQGSEA. This CDR3 region has 11 residues. V gave up 7 bases and J gave up 3 bases, with 10 bases separating them.

The chain carries TRBV29-1 and TRBJ2-7; D is undetermined. Sequencing used peripheral blood. This clonotype was sampled from an adult woman with stable Graves' hyperthyroidism. The CDR3 here is CSGMLDYEQYF. In DNA form, the CDR3 reads TGCAGCGGGATGCTTGACTACGAGCAGTACTTC.